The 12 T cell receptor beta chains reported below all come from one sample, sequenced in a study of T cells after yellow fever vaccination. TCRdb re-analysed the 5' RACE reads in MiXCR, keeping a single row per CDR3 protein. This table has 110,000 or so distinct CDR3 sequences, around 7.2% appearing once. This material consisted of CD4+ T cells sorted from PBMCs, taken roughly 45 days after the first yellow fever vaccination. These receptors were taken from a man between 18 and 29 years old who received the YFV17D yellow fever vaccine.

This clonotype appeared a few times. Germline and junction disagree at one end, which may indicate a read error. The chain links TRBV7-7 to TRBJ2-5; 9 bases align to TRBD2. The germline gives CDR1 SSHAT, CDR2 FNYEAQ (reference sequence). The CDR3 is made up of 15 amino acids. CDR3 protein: CASSRGLARQETQYF. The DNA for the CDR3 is TGTGCTAGCAGCAGGGGACTAGCTCGGCAAGAGACCCAGTACTTC.

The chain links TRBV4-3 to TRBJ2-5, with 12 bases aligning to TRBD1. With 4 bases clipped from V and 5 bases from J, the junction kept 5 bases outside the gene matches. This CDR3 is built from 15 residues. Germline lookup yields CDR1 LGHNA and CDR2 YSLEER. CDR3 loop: CASSLVGTGGETQYF. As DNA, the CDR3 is TGCGCCAGCAGCCTCGTTGGGACAGGGGGCGAGACCCAGTACTTC.

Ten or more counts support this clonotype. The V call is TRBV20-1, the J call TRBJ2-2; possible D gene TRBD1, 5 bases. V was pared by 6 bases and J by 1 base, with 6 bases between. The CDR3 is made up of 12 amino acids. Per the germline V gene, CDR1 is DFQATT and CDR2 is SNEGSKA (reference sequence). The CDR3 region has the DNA TGCAGTGCAGGACAGAACACCGGGGAGCTGTTTTTT. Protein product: CSAGQNTGELFF.

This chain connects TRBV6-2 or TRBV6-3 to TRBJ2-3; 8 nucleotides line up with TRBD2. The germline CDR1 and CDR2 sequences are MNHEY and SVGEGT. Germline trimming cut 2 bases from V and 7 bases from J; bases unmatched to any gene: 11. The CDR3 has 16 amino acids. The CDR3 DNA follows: TGTGCCAGCAGTTACGCGGGGGACGGGGGGGCAAATACGCAGTATTTT. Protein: CASSYAGDGGANTQYF.

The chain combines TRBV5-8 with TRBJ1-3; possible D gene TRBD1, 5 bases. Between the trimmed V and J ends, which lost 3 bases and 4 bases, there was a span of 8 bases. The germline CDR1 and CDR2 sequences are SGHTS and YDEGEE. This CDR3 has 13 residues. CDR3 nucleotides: TGTGCCAGCAGCTCCCGGGACGGAAACACCATATATTTT. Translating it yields CASSSRDGNTIYF.

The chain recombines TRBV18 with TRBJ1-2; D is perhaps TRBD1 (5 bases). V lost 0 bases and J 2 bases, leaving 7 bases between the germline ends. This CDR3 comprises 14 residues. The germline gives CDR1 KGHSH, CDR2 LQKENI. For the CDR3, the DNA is TGTGCCAGCTCACCACCCAGACAGAACTATGGCTACACCTTC. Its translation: CASSPPRQNYGYTF.

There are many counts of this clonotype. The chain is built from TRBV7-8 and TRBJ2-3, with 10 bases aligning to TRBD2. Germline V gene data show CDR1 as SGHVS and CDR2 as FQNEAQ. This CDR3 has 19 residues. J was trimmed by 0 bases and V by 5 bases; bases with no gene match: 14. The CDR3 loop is CASSLTPGLATSSTDTQYF. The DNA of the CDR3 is TGTGCCAGCAGCCTTACTCCGGGACTAGCGACTTCCAGCACAGATACGCAGTATTTT.

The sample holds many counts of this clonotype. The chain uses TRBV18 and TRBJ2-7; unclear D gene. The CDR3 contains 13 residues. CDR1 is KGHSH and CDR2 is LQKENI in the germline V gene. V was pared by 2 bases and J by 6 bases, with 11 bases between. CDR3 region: CASSPAPFSEQYF. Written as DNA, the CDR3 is TGTGCCAGCTCACCAGCGCCCTTCTCCGAGCAGTACTTC.

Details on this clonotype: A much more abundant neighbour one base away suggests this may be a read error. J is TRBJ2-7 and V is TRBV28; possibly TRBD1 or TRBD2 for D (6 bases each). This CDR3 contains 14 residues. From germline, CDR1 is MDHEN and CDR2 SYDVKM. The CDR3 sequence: CASSSGGQSYEPYV. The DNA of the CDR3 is TGTGCCAGCAGTTCCGGGGGCCAATCCTACGAGCCGTACGTC.

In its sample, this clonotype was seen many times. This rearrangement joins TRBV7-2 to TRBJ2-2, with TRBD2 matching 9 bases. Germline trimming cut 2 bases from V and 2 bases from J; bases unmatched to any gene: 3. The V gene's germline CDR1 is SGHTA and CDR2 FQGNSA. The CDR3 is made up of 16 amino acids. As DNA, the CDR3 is TGTGCCAGCAGCTTATCTAGCGGGACAAACACCGGGGAGCTGTTTTTT. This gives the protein CASSLSSGTNTGELFF.

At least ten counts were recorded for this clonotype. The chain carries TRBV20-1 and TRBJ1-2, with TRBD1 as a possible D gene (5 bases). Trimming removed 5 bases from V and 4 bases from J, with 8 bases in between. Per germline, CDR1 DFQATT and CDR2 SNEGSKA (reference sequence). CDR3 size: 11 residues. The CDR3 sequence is CSAGTGYGYTF. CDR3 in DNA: TGCAGTGCTGGAACAGGCTATGGCTACACCTTC.

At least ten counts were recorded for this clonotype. The CDR3 DNA is TGCGCCAGCAGCCAGGGTACAGGGACTAATGAAAAACTGTTTTTT. Translating gives CASSQGTGTNEKLFF. The V call is TRBV4-1, the J call TRBJ1-4, with D possibly matching TRBD1 (6 bases). V was pared by 3 bases and J by 2 bases, with 10 bases between. The CDR3 is 15 residues long. Germline loops: CDR1 MGHRA, CDR2 YSYEKL.